The 22 T cell receptor beta chains below all came from one sample that was sequenced in a study of CD8 T cells in Susac syndrome. With random hexamers, roughly 0.45 to 1 ug RNA was reverse transcribed. TCRdb passed the immunoSEQ multiplex PCR reads through MiXCR, listing each CDR3 protein once. The sample lists some 200,000 distinct CDR3 sequences, 95% occurring once. Input material: CD4+ T cells from PBMCs. The receptors here all came from a human donor with multiple sclerosis.

The genes are TRBV28 and TRBJ2-1, with D possibly matching TRBD2 (5 bases). The CDR3 totals 14 residues. Germline values: CDR1 MDHEN, CDR2 SYDVKM. V was shortened by 10 bases and J by 0 bases, with 13 bases between the two germline ends. CDR3 residues: CATSLENSYNEQFF. CDR3 DNA sequence: TGTGCCACCTCACTAGAAAACTCCTACAATGAGCAGTTCTTC.

The chain uses TRBV9 and TRBJ1-5; no firm D call. The CDR3 has 14 amino acids. Trimming removed 3 bases from V and 0 bases from J, with 7 bases in between. CDR1 and CDR2 from the germline V gene are SGDLS and YYNGEE. The CDR3 loop reads CASSGLFSNQPQHF. CDR3 DNA: TGTGCCAGCAGCGGATTGTTTAGCAATCAGCCCCAGCATTTT.

The V gene is TRBV3-1, the J gene TRBJ2-3; D could derive from TRBD1 or TRBD2 (5 bases each). CDR1 is LGHDT and CDR2 is YNNKEL in the germline V gene (reference sequence). Trimming took 4 bases from V and 2 from J, leaving 16 bases between them. This CDR3 region has 16 residues. CDR3 sequence: CASSRGNTLVTDTQYF. CDR3 in DNA: TGTGCCAGCAGCCGGGGGAATACGCTAGTCACAGATACGCAGTATTTT.

The chain employs TRBV15 and TRBJ1-1, with D possibly being TRBD1 (6 bases). CDR1 LNHNV and CDR2 YYDKDF come from the germline V gene (reference sequence). The ends were cut back, 2 bases at V and 7 bases at J, with 11 bases in the middle. There are 13 residues in the CDR3. The CDR3, as DNA: TGTGCCACCAGCAGACCTCAGGGGATTGAAGCTTTCTTT. Translated: CATSRPQGIEAFF.

The chain carries TRBV20-1 and TRBJ1-1; D is ambiguous. V gave up 4 bases and J gave up 6 bases, with 12 bases separating them. Per germline, CDR1 DFQATT and CDR2 SNEGSKA (reference sequence). CDR3 length: 12 residues. The CDR3 region is CSATLRPPEAFF. CDR3 sequence (DNA): TGCAGTGCTACCCTTAGGCCACCTGAAGCTTTCTTT.

This chain connects TRBV20-1 to TRBJ2-5, with D maybe TRBD2 (5 bases). Trimming shortened V by 8 bases and J by 6 bases, and 13 bases separated the two germline ends. From germline, CDR1 is DFQATT and CDR2 SNEGSKA (reference sequence). The CDR3 extends over 11 amino acids. DNA of the CDR3: TGCAGTACCCCCGGGGTGAAGACCCAGTACTTC. Translating gives CSTPGVKTQYF.

This sequence joins TRBV4-1 and TRBJ2-1; 7 bases line up with TRBD2. The ends lost 3 bases at V and 2 bases at J; junction bases unmatched: 7. Germline V gene data show CDR1 as MGHRA and CDR2 as YSYEKL. CDR3 length: 16 residues. The CDR3 DNA follows: TGCGCCAGCAGCCACCCTAGCGGAGCCCCCTACAATGAGCAGTTCTTC. As protein: CASSHPSGAPYNEQFF.

The chain carries TRBV7-9 and TRBJ2-5; 10 nucleotides line up with TRBD2. Germline V gene data show CDR1 as SEHNR and CDR2 as FQNEAQ (reference sequence). With V trimmed by 5 bases and J by 1 base, 10 bases remained unmatched. The CDR3 covers 17 residues. DNA for the CDR3: TGTGCCAGCAGCAGCGATATAGCGGGAGGCAGCCAAGAGACCCAGTACTTC. Amino acid sequence: CASSSDIAGGSQETQYF.

The V call is TRBV9, the J call TRBJ2-2, with 10 bases identical to TRBD1. This CDR3 spans 16 amino acids. The germline CDR1 and CDR2 sequences are SGDLS and YYNGEE. The V segment lost 4 bases and the J segment 6 bases; nucleotides outside the gene matches: 9. The CDR3 DNA follows: TGTGCCAGCAGCACGCCGGGACAGGGGAGGTCCGGGGAGCTGTTTTTT. The encoded protein is CASSTPGQGRSGELFF.

The chain has TRBV29-1 and TRBJ1-1; D perhaps matches TRBD1 (5 bases). The CDR3 has 14 residues. Germline CDR1 SQVTM, CDR2 ANQGSEA. Trimming stripped 4 bases from V and 1 base from J, with 13 bases between. This CDR3 reads CSVVIGAWNTEAFF. The CDR3 DNA reads TGCAGCGTTGTGATCGGGGCCTGGAACACTGAAGCTTTCTTT.

V gene TRBV7-3 combines with J gene TRBJ2-1, with TRBD2 matching over 16 bases. This CDR3 has 16 residues. Germline CDR1 is SGHTA and CDR2 is FQGTGA. The J segment lost 8 bases and the V segment lost 3 bases, leaving 4 bases of the junction unmatched. This chain's CDR3 is CASSLGLAGGLDEQFF. CDR3 bases: TGTGCCAGCAGCTTGGGACTAGCGGGAGGGCTCGATGAGCAGTTCTTC.

The chain employs TRBV29-1 and TRBJ2-1, with TRBD2 matching over 8 bases. The CDR3 consists of 14 residues. Germline CDR1 is SQVTM and CDR2 is ANQGSEA. V shed 6 bases and J 4 bases; nucleotides not matched to a gene: 8. The CDR3 protein is CSVARLAPYNEQFF. The CDR3, as DNA: TGCAGCGTAGCCCGACTAGCGCCATACAATGAGCAGTTCTTC.

The rearrangement joins TRBV5-4 to TRBJ1-2; no firm D call. Deletions cut 3 bases from V and 2 bases from J, with 11 bases between. Germline V gene data show CDR1 as SGHNT and CDR2 as YYREEE (reference sequence). CDR3 size: 14 residues. The CDR3 here is CASSSSAGNYGYTF. DNA of the CDR3: TGTGCCAGCAGCTCCTCCGCGGGAAACTATGGCTACACCTTC.

This chain's CDR3 is CSVILGVRGVFF. As DNA, the CDR3 is TGCAGCGTAATTCTGGGAGTCCGAGGAGTGTTTTTT. The V gene is TRBV29-1, the J gene TRBJ1-4; D unresolved. CDR1 and CDR2 (germline): SQVTM, ANQGSEA. CDR3 length equals 12 residues. V was clipped by 6 bases and J by 15 bases, with 20 bases between them.

The chain is built from TRBV20-1 and TRBJ2-1; D is uncertain. CDR1 is DFQATT and CDR2 is SNEGSKA in the germline V gene (reference sequence). Trimming pared 0 bases from V and 7 bases from J, leaving 7 bases between. The length of the CDR3 is 12 residues. The CDR3: CSARESLNEQFF. CDR3 nucleotides: TGCAGTGCTAGAGAATCGCTGAATGAGCAGTTCTTC.

CDR3 in DNA: TGCGCCAGCGCCTTGAACACCGGGGAGCTGTTTTTT. This gives the protein CASALNTGELFF. The chain uses TRBV5-1 and TRBJ2-2; D unresolved. With 7 bases removed from V and 1 base from J, the gap between germline ends came to 5 bases. This CDR3 spans 12 amino acids. CDR1 is SGHRS and CDR2 is YFSETQ in the germline V gene.

The rearrangement joins TRBV12-3 or TRBV12-4 to TRBJ2-3, with D possibly being TRBD1 or TRBD2 (5 bases each). V was trimmed by 3 bases and J by 8 bases, leaving 12 bases between them. This CDR3 spans 13 amino acids. The CDR3 here is CASSLGVAATQYF. CDR3 nucleotide sequence: TGTGCCAGCAGTTTGGGGGTAGCAGCTACGCAGTATTTT.

CDR3 in DNA: TGCGCCAGCAAGGGGGATGGGGACACCGGGGAGCTGTTTTTT. Its translation is CASKGDGDTGELFF. The chain employs TRBV5-1 and TRBJ2-2, with a tentative D call TRBD1 (6 bases). This CDR3 is built from 14 residues. The germline gives CDR1 SGHRS, CDR2 YFSETQ. Deletions cut 6 bases from V and 3 bases from J, with 12 bases between.

This chain connects TRBV20-1 to TRBJ2-3; D is possibly TRBD2 (5 bases). V was cut by 6 bases and J by 3 bases, with 13 bases left in between. Per the germline V gene, CDR1 is DFQATT and CDR2 is SNEGSKA (reference sequence). This CDR3 contains 13 residues. This CDR3 reads CSALSTRTDTQYF. The CDR3 DNA follows: TGCAGTGCACTTTCCACTAGGACAGATACGCAGTATTTT.

V is TRBV10-3 and J is TRBJ2-3; D is undetermined. This CDR3 region has 12 residues. With 11 bases removed from V and 5 bases from J, the gap between germline ends came to 14 bases. Germline-derived CDR1 and CDR2 are ENHRY and SYGVKD. The CDR3 region has the DNA TGTGCCTCAAGGGCGGTCGGAGATACGCAGTATTTT. Amino acids: CASRAVGDTQYF.

The chain employs TRBV3-1 and TRBJ2-1, with 10 bases that match TRBD1. The V gene's germline CDR1 is LGHDT and CDR2 YNNKEL (reference sequence). V shed 4 bases, J shed 4 bases, and the junction held 4 bases outside the gene matches. This CDR3 contains 15 residues. The CDR3 sequence is CASSRDRGPYNEQFF. The CDR3 DNA reads as TGTGCCAGCAGCCGGGACAGGGGACCGTACAATGAGCAGTTCTTC.

The chain carries TRBV29-1 and TRBJ2-5, with 13 bases matching TRBD2. CDR3 length equals 14 residues. The germline CDR1 and CDR2 sequences are SQVTM and ANQGSEA. Trimming at V came to 3 bases and at J to 8 bases, leaving 6 bases not matched to a gene. CDR3 loop: CSVEGTSGVRTQYF. Written as DNA, the CDR3 is TGCAGCGTTGAGGGGACTAGCGGGGTACGAACCCAGTACTTC.